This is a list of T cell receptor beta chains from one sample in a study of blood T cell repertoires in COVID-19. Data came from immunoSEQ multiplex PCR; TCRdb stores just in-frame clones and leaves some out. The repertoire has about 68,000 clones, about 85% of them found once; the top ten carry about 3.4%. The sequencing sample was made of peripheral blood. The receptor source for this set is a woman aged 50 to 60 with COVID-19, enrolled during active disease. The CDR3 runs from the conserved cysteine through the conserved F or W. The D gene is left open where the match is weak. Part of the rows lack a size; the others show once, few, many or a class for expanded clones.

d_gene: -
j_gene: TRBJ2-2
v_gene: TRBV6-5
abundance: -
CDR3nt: TGTGCCAGCAGTTACTGGCAGAACACCGGGGAGCTGTTTTTT
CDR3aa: CASSYWQNTGELFF

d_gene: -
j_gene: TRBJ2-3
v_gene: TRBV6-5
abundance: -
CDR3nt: TGTGCCAGCACGATAATTGGGGCCACAGATACGCAGTATTTT
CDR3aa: CASTIIGATDTQYF

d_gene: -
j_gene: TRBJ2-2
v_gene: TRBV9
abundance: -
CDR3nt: TGTGCCAGCAGCGTAGGGCCAGCGAACACCGGGGAGCTGTTTTTT
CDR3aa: CASSVGPANTGELFF

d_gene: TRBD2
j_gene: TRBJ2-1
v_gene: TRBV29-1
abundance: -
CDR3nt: TGCAGCGTCGACGACAGCGGGGTCAATGAGCAGTTCTTC
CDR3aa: CSVDDSGVNEQFF

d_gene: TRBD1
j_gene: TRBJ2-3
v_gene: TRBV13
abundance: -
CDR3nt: TGTGCCAGCCGTCGGGGTTGGGGACAGAAGACAGATACGCAGTATTTT
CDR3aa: CASRRGWGQKTDTQYF

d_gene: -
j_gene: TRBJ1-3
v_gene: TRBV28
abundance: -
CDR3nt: TGTGCCAGCAGTTTGGACAGCAACTCTGGAAACACCATATATTTT
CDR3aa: CASSLDSNSGNTIYF

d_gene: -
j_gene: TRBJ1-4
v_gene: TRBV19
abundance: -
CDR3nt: TGTGCCACACTGGGTCGACAGACTGAAAAACTGTTTTTT
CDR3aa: CATLGRQTEKLFF

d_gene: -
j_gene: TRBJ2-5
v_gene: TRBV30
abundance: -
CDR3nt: TGTGCCTGGAGTGTAGATTTGAGGTACCAAGAGACCCAGTACTTC
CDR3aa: CAWSVDLRYQETQYF

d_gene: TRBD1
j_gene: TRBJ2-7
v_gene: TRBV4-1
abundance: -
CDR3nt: TGCGCCAGCAGCCAGGGTTGGACAGGGCCCAACGAGCAGTACTTC
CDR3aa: CASSQGWTGPNEQYF

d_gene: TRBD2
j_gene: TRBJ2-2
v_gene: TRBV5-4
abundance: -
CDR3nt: TGTGCCAGCAGCCCAGGACTAGCGGGAGGGGAGACCGGGGAGCTGTTTTTT
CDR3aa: CASSPGLAGGETGELFF

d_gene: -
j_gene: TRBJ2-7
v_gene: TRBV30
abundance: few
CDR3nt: TGTGCCTTAAATCGGGGCTACGAGCAGTACTTC
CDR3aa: CALNRGYEQYF

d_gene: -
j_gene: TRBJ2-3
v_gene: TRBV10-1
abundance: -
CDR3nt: TGCGCCAGCAGTGGACTCGGGAGAACAGATACGCAGTATTTT
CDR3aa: CASSGLGRTDTQYF

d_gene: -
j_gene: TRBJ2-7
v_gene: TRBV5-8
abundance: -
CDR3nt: TGTGCCAGCAGCTTCCGGGACTTTGACTCCTACGAGCAGTACTTC
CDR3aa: CASSFRDFDSYEQYF

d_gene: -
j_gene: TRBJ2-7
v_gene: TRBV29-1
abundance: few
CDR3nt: TGCAGCGTTGAATATCAGGGGTTACCCTACGAGCAGTACTTC
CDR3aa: CSVEYQGLPYEQYF

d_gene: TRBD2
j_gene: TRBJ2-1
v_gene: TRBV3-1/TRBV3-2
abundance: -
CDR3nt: TGTGCCAGCAGCCTCGAGGGAGCGGGACACAATGAGCAGTTCTTC
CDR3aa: CASSLEGAGHNEQFF

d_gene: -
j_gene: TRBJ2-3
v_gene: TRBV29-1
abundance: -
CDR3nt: TGCAGCGTTGACCAAAGCGGAGGCCGCACAGATACGCAGTATTTT
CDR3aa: CSVDQSGGRTDTQYF

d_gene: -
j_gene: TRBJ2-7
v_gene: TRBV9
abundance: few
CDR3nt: TGTGCCAGCAGCCCCAGGGGTGGGGCGACCTACGAGCAGTACTTC
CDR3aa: CASSPRGGATYEQYF

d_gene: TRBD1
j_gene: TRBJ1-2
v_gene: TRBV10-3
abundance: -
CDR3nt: TGTGCCATCAGTGAGACGGGACAGGACCTCTCTGGCTACACCTTC
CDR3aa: CAISETGQDLSGYTF

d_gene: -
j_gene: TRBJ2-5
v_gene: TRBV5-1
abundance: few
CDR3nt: TGCGCCAGCAGTGCGGCAGAGACCCAGTACTTC
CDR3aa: CASSAAETQYF

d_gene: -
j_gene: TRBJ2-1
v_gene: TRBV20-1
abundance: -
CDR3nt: TGCAGTGTTGATGGGGGAGGAGAGCAGTTCTTC
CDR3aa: CSVDGGGEQFF

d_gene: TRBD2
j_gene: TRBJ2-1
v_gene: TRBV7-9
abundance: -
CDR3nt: TGTGCCAGCAGCTTAGTTGAGCGGGATGATTCTACCCCGAACAGGGAGCAGTTCTTC
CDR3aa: CASSLVERDDSTPNREQFF

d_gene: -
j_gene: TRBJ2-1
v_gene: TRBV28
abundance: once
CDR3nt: TGTGCCAGCAGACCCCCGTTAGCGTCCTACAATGAGCAGTTCTTC
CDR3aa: CASRPPLASYNEQFF

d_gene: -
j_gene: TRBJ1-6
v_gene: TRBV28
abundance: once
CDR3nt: TGTGCCAGCAGTTTTGAGGGGGCCTATAATTCACCCCTCCACTTT
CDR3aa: CASSFEGAYNSPLHF

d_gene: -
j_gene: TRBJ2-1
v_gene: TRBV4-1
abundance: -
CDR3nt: TGCGCCAGCAGCCAAGCTTCAGGGGACCATGAGCAGTTCTTC
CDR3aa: CASSQASGDHEQFF

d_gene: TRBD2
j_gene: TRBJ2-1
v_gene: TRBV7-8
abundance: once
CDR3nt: TGTGCCAGCAGCTTTGAGGGCGGGAGAGGGTTGAATGAGCAGTTCTTC
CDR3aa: CASSFEGGRGLNEQFF

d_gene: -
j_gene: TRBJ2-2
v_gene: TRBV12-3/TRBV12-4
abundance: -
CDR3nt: TGTGCCAGCAGTTTGAGGTCCGGGGAGCTGTTTTTT
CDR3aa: CASSLRSGELFF

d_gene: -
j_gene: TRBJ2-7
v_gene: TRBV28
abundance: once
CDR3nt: TGTGCCAGCAGTCCAGGGATATCCGACTACGAGCAGTACTTC
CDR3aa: CASSPGISDYEQYF

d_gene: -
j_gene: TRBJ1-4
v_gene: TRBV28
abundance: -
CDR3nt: TGTGCCAGCAGTCCGTTTTTCGGGGAGGAGAATGAAAAACTGTTTTTT
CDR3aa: CASSPFFGEENEKLFF

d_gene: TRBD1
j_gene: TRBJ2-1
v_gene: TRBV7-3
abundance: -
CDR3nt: TGTGCCAGCGGTCGGGTCGGGACAGCATCCTACAATGAGCAGTTCTTC
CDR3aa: CASGRVGTASYNEQFF

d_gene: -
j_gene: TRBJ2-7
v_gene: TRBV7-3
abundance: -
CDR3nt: TGTGCCAGCAGCTTAGGAGTCCCCTACGAGCAGTACTTC
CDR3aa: CASSLGVPYEQYF

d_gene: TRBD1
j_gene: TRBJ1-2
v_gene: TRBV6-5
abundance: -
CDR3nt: TGTGCCAGCAGAGAGGGACAGGGTCCCTATGGCTACACCTTC
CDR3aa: CASREGQGPYGYTF